The present T cell receptor beta chain was sequenced within a study of CD8 T cells in ankylosing spondylitis. Study results and limitations: A TCR beta motif of fewer than ten highly homologous variants seemed to mark ankylosing spondylitis blood. Disease-linked clones were found to be CD8+ and relatively rare in peripheral blood. Enrichment of disease-linked clones was reportedly significant in matched ankylosing spondylitis synovial fluid.

By quantitative 5'-RACE with molecular barcodes, the TCR beta libraries were made. TCRdb reprocessed the 5' RACE reads via MiXCR and lists one record per CDR3 protein. The sample includes 700,000 to 1,000,000 distinct CDR3 sequences, 10% to 15% seen only once; the top ten take approximately 0.51%. This clonotype has a handful of counts. The antigen is not known. Germline V gene lookup returns CDR1 DFQATT and CDR2 SNEGSKA (reference sequence). Trimming pared 6 bases from V and 6 bases from J, leaving 17 bases between. This CDR3 spans 13 amino acids. The chain employs TRBV20-1 and TRBJ1-1; D might be TRBD1 (5 bases). Sequencing used blood, either unsorted or a sorted T cell fraction (not recorded which). This clonotype originated in a male donor with ankylosing spondylitis. CDR3 in DNA: TGCAGTGCCCACGCCGGGGGTCGGGCTGAAGCTTTCTTT. Protein product: CSAHAGGRAEAFF.